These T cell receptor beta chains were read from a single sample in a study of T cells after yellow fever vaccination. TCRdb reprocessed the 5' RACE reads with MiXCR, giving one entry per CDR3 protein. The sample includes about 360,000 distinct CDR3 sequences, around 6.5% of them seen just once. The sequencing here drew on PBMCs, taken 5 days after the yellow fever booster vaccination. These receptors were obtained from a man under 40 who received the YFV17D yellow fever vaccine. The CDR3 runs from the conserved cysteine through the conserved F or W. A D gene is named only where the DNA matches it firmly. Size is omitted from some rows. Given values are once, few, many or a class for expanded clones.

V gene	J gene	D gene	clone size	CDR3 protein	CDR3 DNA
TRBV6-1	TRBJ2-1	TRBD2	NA	CASSPTSGPNNEQFF	TGTGCCAGCAGCCCGACTAGCGGGCCTAACAATGAGCAGTTCTTC
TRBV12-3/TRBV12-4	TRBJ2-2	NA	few	CASSPTATNTGELFF	TGTGCCAGCAGCCCGACAGCGACGAACACCGGGGAGCTGTTTTTT
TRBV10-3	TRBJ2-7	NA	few	CAISESQGPSYEQYF	TGTGCCATCAGTGAGTCTCAGGGACCCTCCTACGAGCAGTACTTC
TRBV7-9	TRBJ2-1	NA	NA	CASSKTRSEQFF	TGTGCCAGCAGCAAAACTAGAAGTGAGCAGTTCTTC
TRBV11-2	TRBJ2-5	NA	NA	CASSSNKKRTQYF	TGTGCCAGCAGCTCAAACAAGAAGAGAACCCAGTACTTC
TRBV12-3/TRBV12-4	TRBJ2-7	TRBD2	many	CASSAGTSNEQYF	TGTGCCAGCAGTGCCGGGACTAGCAACGAGCAGTACTTC
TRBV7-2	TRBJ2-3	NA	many	CASSQGLPDTQYF	TGTGCCAGCAGCCAGGGACTCCCCGATACGCAGTATTTT
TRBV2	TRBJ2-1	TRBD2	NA	CASSPLAGVHNEQFF	TGTGCCAGCAGTCCACTAGCGGGAGTCCACAATGAGCAGTTCTTC
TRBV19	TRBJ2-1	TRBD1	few	CASSIPGQGYNEQFF	TGTGCCAGTAGTATCCCGGGACAGGGCTACAATGAGCAGTTCTTC
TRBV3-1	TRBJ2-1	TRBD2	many	CASSQDRIAGANEQFF	TGTGCCAGCAGCCAAGATAGGATAGCGGGAGCAAATGAGCAGTTCTTC
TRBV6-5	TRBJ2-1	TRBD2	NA	CASSSGVAGGAYDEQFF	TGTGCCAGCAGTTCTGGGGTAGCGGGAGGGGCTTACGATGAGCAGTTCTTC
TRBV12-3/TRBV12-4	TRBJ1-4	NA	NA	CASSHRSGVSGKLFF	TGTGCCAGCAGTCACAGGAGTGGAGTTTCTGGAAAACTGTTTTTT
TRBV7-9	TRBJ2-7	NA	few	CASSPTMTYEQYF	TGTGCCAGCAGCCCCACTATGACCTACGAGCAGTACTTC
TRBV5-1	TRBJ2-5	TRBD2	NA	CASSLGAGREETQYF	TGCGCCAGCAGCTTAGGAGCGGGACGCGAAGAGACCCAGTACTTC
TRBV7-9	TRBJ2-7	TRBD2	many	CASSGAGLVSYEQYF	TGTGCCAGCAGCGGGGCGGGACTAGTATCCTACGAGCAGTACTTC
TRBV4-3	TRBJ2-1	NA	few	CASSQELVGGLNEQFF	TGCGCCAGCAGCCAAGAGCTAGTGGGGGGATTGAATGAGCAGTTCTTC
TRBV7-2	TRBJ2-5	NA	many	CASSLVARAETQYF	TGTGCCAGCAGCTTAGTAGCTCGGGCGGAGACCCAGTACTTC
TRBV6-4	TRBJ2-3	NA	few	CASSDGWTDTQYF	TGTGCCAGCAGTGACGGTTGGACAGATACGCAGTATTTT
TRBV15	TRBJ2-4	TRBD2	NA	CATSRETSGRGNIQYF	TGTGCCACCAGCAGAGAGACTAGCGGGAGAGGGAACATTCAGTACTTC
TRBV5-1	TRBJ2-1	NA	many	CASSLELSSSYNEQFF	TGCGCCAGCAGCTTGGAACTGTCATCCTCCTACAATGAGCAGTTCTTC
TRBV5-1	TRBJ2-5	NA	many	CASSLVSGQETQYF	TGCGCCAGCAGCTTGGTTAGCGGCCAAGAGACCCAGTACTTC
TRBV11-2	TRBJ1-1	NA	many	CASSFQTHTEAFF	TGTGCCAGCAGCTTTCAGACGCACACTGAAGCTTTCTTT
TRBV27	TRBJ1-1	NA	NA	CASSFGRGVDTEAFF	TGTGCCAGCAGTTTCGGGCGGGGCGTGGACACTGAAGCTTTCTTT
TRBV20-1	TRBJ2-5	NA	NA	CSAGDTSQETQYF	TGCAGTGCTGGAGACACGTCCCAAGAGACCCAGTACTTC
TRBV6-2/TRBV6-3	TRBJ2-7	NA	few	CASSNFPRGLTYEQYF	TGTGCCAGCAGTAACTTCCCTCGGGGCTTAACCTACGAGCAGTACTTC
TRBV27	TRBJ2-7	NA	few	CASKTLGPGAYEQYF	TGTGCCAGCAAGACCCTCGGGCCGGGAGCCTACGAGCAGTACTTC
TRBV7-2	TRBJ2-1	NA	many	CASSLEQGYNEQFF	TGTGCCAGCAGCTTAGAACAGGGCTACAATGAGCAGTTCTTC
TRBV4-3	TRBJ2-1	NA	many	CASSQDMRDNEQFF	TGCGCCAGCAGCCAAGATATGCGGGACAATGAGCAGTTCTTC
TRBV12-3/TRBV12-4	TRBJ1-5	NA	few	CASSLTLNQPQHF	TGTGCCAGCAGTCTCACCCTCAATCAGCCCCAGCATTTT
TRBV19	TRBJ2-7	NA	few	CASSTRFGGAYEQYF	TGTGCCAGTAGTACCCGGTTTGGAGGGGCCTACGAGCAGTACTTC
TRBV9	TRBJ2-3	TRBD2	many	CASSLGGLADRDTQYF	TGTGCCAGCTCCCTGGGGGGACTAGCGGACCGGGATACGCAGTATTTT
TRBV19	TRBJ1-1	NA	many	CASRPTGPLDTEAFF	TGTGCCAGTAGACCAACAGGTCCCCTGGACACTGAAGCTTTCTTT
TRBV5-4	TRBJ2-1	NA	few	CASSLELARNNEQFF	TGTGCCAGCAGCTTGGAACTAGCCCGGAACAATGAGCAGTTCTTC
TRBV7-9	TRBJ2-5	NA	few	CASSLNNLGTQYF	TGTGCCAGCAGCTTAAATAACCTGGGGACCCAGTACTTC
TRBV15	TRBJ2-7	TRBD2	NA	CATTLSGRAPGEQYF	TGTGCCACCACCTTGAGCGGGAGGGCCCCTGGAGAGCAGTACTTC
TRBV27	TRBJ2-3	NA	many	CASSPGEGQVTTDTQYF	TGTGCCAGCAGTCCCGGGGAGGGACAGGTTACCACAGATACGCAGTATTTT
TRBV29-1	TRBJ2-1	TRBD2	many	CSVFLAGFGNEQFF	TGCAGCGTCTTCTTAGCGGGCTTCGGCAATGAGCAGTTCTTC
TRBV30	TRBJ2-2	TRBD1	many	CAWSVTTGTGELFF	TGTGCCTGGAGTGTGACGACAGGGACCGGGGAGCTGTTTTTT
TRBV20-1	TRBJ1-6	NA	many	CSAAFSTLLHF	TGCAGTGCTGCCTTCAGCACCCTTCTCCACTTT
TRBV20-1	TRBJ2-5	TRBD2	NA	CSARDIEGLVSETQYF	TGCAGTGCTAGAGATATAGAGGGACTAGTTTCGGAGACCCAGTACTTC
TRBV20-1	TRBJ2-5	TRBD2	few	CSARRGRAGPQETQYF	TGCAGTGCTCGCCGTGGTAGAGCGGGGCCTCAAGAGACCCAGTACTTC
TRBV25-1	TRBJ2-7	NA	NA	CASSDGGGRYEQYF	TGTGCCAGCAGTGATGGGGGGGGCCGCTACGAGCAGTACTTC
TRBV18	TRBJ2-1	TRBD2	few	CASSPIAGTYNEQFF	TGTGCCAGCTCACCAATAGCGGGGACCTACAATGAGCAGTTCTTC
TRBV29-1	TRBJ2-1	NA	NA	CSVVRPTQQFF	TGCAGCGTTGTGCGGCCAACTCAGCAGTTCTTC
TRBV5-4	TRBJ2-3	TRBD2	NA	CASSRPGTSSTYTQYF	TGTGCCAGCAGCCGACCCGGGACTAGCAGCACATATACGCAGTATTTT
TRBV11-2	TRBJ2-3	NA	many	CASSLLCNRDIAFTDTQYF	TGTGCCAGCAGCCTCCTATGTAACCGGGACATAGCCTTCACAGATACGCAGTATTTT